One and the same sample provided the 27 T cell receptor beta chains below, sequenced in a study of blood T cell repertoires in COVID-19. Using immunoSEQ multiplex PCR, the repertoire was profiled, and TCRdb retains in-frame clones only, with some absent. The sample shows 150,000 to 200,000 clones, 70% to 90% of them seen only once. The sample consisted of peripheral blood. The source is a woman aged 70-85 years with acute or convalescent COVID-19.

The chain employs TRBV7-9 and TRBJ1-1, with 7 bases lining up with TRBD1. V shed 0 bases and J 10 bases; nucleotides not matched to a gene: 2. The germline gives CDR1 SEHNR, CDR2 FQNEAQ (reference sequence). This CDR3 region has 12 residues. CDR3 region: CASSLARDRAFF. DNA of the CDR3: TGTGCCAGCAGCTTAGCGCGGGACAGAGCTTTCTTT.

The CDR3, as DNA: TGTGCCAGCTCCCCGGAGGTAGGGCCCCAGCATTTT. Translating gives CASSPEVGPQHF. The chain recombines TRBV18 with TRBJ1-5; unclear D gene. V was shortened by 6 bases and J by 9 bases, with 12 bases between the two germline ends. Germline V gene lookup returns CDR1 KGHSH and CDR2 LQKENI. The CDR3 runs to 12 residues.

This chain joins TRBV21-1 and TRBJ2-7; whether TRBD1, the table's D call, matches the DNA was not checked. TRBV21-1 is deemed a pseudogene. The CDR3 length is 14 residues. The CDR3 loop reads CASSKRQSSYEQYF. The CDR3 nucleotides read TGTGCCAGCAGCAAAAGACAGTCTAGCTACGAGCAGTACTTC.

The sample holds one count of this clone. V and J are TRBV5-4 and TRBJ1-1; possibly TRBD1 for D (5 bases). Germline CDR1 reads SGHNT; CDR2 reads YYREEE (reference sequence). The germline V and J ends were trimmed by 1 base and 8 bases, with 15 bases remaining between them. This CDR3 is 14 amino acids long. CDR3 nucleotides: TGTGCCAGCAGCTTGCAGGGCCCACTCAAAGAAGCTTTCTTT. It is translated as CASSLQGPLKEAFF.

The chain employs TRBV6-5 and TRBJ1-5, with D possibly matching TRBD1 (6 bases). Germline V lookup: CDR1 MNHEY, CDR2 SVGAGI. The CDR3 runs 14 residues. The V gene lost 7 bases and the J gene lost 7 bases, with 17 bases spanning the gap. The CDR3 sequence is CASILSQGRQPQHF. The DNA for the CDR3 is TGTGCCAGCATCCTCTCCCAGGGGAGACAGCCCCAGCATTTT.

The V and J genes are TRBV6-5 and TRBJ1-1; a possible D gene is TRBD1 (5 bases). V lost 0 bases, J lost 4 bases, and 9 bases lay in between. This CDR3 has 14 amino acids. Germline lookup yields CDR1 MNHEY and CDR2 SVGAGI. CDR3 protein: CASSYSQGTTEAFF. CDR3 nucleotides: TGTGCCAGCAGTTACTCGCAGGGAACCACTGAAGCTTTCTTT.

The chain uses TRBV2 and TRBJ2-1; TRBD2 aligns across 9 bases. Germline CDR1 reads SNHLY; CDR2 reads FYNNEI. J lost 16 bases, V lost 2 bases, and 9 bases had no gene match. This CDR3 comprises 13 residues. DNA of the CDR3: TGTGCCAGCAGTGAACAGGCTAGCGGGAACAAATTCTTC. It yields the protein CASSEQASGNKFF.

This clone was counted between two and nine times. The chain recombines TRBV6-6 with TRBJ1-5; 12 positions match TRBD1. CDR1 and CDR2 from the germline V gene are MNHNY and SVGAGI (reference sequence). V shed 6 bases and J 2 bases; nucleotides not matched to a gene: 17. This CDR3 contains 20 residues. CDR3 residues: CASSYLTGTGGAGGNQPQHF. In nucleotides, the CDR3 is TGTGCCAGCAGCTATCTAACCGGGACAGGGGGCGCCGGGGGCAATCAGCCCCAGCATTTT.

The chain recombines TRBV18 with TRBJ2-3; TRBD2 might be the D (6 bases). The germline V and J ends were trimmed by 1 base and 1 base, with 9 bases remaining between them. This CDR3 spans 15 amino acids. CDR1 is KGHSH and CDR2 is LQKENI in the germline V gene. The CDR3 coding sequence is TGTGCCAGCTCACCACAGTCTAGCGGCACAGATACGCAGTATTTT. This translates into CASSPQSSGTDTQYF. Filled out from reference TRBV18 and TRBJ2-3, the complete variable domain reads NAGVMQNPRHLVRRRGQEARLRCSPMKGHSHVYWYRQLPEEGLKFMVYLQKENIIDESGMPKERFSAEFPKEGPSILRIQQVVRGDSAAYFCASSPQSSGTDTQYFGPGTRLTVL.

V is TRBV5-1 and J is TRBJ1-1; 7 bases are a match to TRBD1. This CDR3 has 14 amino acids. Germline V CDR1 and CDR2: SGHRS, YFSETQ. The trim removed 4 bases at V and 5 bases at J, leaving 8 bases unmatched. DNA for the CDR3: TGCGCCAGCAGCGAAGGGGGCCTCGGGACTGAAGCTTTCTTT. Protein: CASSEGGLGTEAFF. Combining the CDR3 with reference TRBV5-1 and TRBJ1-1 gives the whole variable domain KAGVTQTPRYLIKTRGQQVTLSCSPISGHRSVSWYQQTPGQGLQFLFEYFSETQRNKGNFPGRFSGRQFSNSRSEMNVSTLELGDSALYLCASSEGGLGTEAFFGQGTRLTVV.

This chain joins TRBV5-1 and TRBJ2-1; TRBD1 agrees at 8 bases. The germline V gene encodes CDR1 SGHRS and CDR2 YFSETQ. V shed 1 base, J shed 6 bases, and the junction held 15 bases outside the gene matches. CDR3 length: 18 amino acids. CDR3 protein: CASSLWASTGVFGNEQFF. CDR3 bases: TGCGCCAGCAGCTTGTGGGCGTCGACAGGGGTCTTTGGCAATGAGCAGTTCTTC.

The rearrangement joins TRBV24-1 to TRBJ1-2; D remains unclear. Germline V gene data show CDR1 as KGHDR and CDR2 as SFDVKD. V gave up 6 bases and J gave up 6 bases, with 13 bases separating them. This CDR3 is built from 13 residues. CDR3 DNA: TGTGCCACCAGTAGATCGAGGAGGGATGGCTACACCTTC. Translating gives CATSRSRRDGYTF.

This chain uses TRBV11-2 with TRBJ2-7; D might be TRBD2 (5 bases). This CDR3 spans 13 amino acids. Trimming removed 0 bases at V and 8 bases at J, with 11 bases between. CDR1 is SGHAT, CDR2 FQNNGV, per germline. Written as DNA, the CDR3 is TGTGCCAGCAGCTTAGACCGGGGTAGGAAGCAGTACTTC. Translating gives CASSLDRGRKQYF.

This CDR3 reads CASSLASGGGNTGELFF. The DNA for the CDR3 is TGTGCCAGCAGCTTGGCTAGCGGGGGGGGTAACACCGGGGAGCTGTTTTTT. This chain uses TRBV7-2 with TRBJ2-2, with 12 bases lining up with TRBD2. With 3 bases clipped from V and 2 bases from J, the junction kept 4 bases outside the gene matches. Per germline, CDR1 SGHTA and CDR2 FQGNSA. The length of the CDR3 is 17 residues.

Only a few counts were recorded for this clone. This chain links TRBV12-3 or TRBV12-4 with TRBJ1-2; 9 bases agree with TRBD1. The V gene end was trimmed by 5 bases and the J gene end by 7 bases; junction bases not matched to a gene: 5. The CDR3 is 13 residues long. Written as DNA, the CDR3 is TGTGCCAGCAGTCTCACAGGGGGCTCTGGCTACACCTTC. Its protein is CASSLTGGSGYTF.

The chain couples TRBV7-3 to TRBJ2-5, with a possible D match to TRBD2 (5 bases). V lost 0 bases to trimming and J lost 1 base, with 12 bases between them. The CDR3 covers 16 residues. The germline V gene has CDR1 SGHTA and CDR2 FQGTGA. CDR3 nucleotide sequence: TGTGCCAGCAGCTTAACTGTCAGCGGTTCCCAAGAGACCCAGTACTTC. It is translated as CASSLTVSGSQETQYF.

The chain recombines TRBV19 with TRBJ1-1; tentatively, D is TRBD1 (6 bases). The V and J ends lost 1 base and 6 bases respectively, with 12 bases between them. This CDR3 is built from 14 residues. Looked up from germline, CDR1 is LNHDA and CDR2 is SQIVND (reference sequence). CDR3 nucleotides: TGTGCCAGTAGTATAGGCGGGGGCGCACCTGAAGCTTTCTTT. Its protein is CASSIGGGAPEAFF.

J is TRBJ1-2 and V is TRBV19; no firm D call. CDR1 is LNHDA and CDR2 is SQIVND in the germline V gene (reference sequence). V gave up 3 bases and J gave up 2 bases, with 16 bases separating them. The CDR3 runs 16 residues. Here the CDR3 reads CASSMMAGYQNYGYTF. The CDR3 nucleotides read TGTGCCAGTAGTATGATGGCCGGGTACCAAAACTATGGCTACACCTTC.

The chain links TRBV10-2 to TRBJ2-7; possibly TRBD2 for D (6 bases). CDR3 length equals 14 residues. The V and J ends lost 4 bases and 1 base respectively, with 11 bases between them. Germline CDR1 is WSHSY and CDR2 is SAAADI. CDR3 coding DNA: TGCGCCAGCAGTGCGGCTAGCGTTTCCTACGAGCAGTACTTC. Protein: CASSAASVSYEQYF.

The rearrangement uses TRBV5-1 and TRBJ2-7; D ambiguous. The CDR3 consists of 17 residues. Per the germline V gene, CDR1 is SGHRS and CDR2 is YFSETQ. V dropped 3 bases and J dropped 1 base, with 20 bases sitting between them. CDR3: CASSSVASSISSYEQYF. The CDR3 coding sequence is TGCGCCAGCAGCTCAGTAGCCAGTTCAATCTCTTCCTACGAGCAGTACTTC.

This clone was seen only a few times. The V call is TRBV3-1 (or the pseudogene TRBV3-2), the J call TRBJ2-1; 8 bases align to TRBD1. There are 15 residues in the CDR3. Germline V gene sequence: CDR1 LGHDT, CDR2 YNNKEL (reference sequence). V trimming: 3 bases; J trimming: 6 bases; junction bases outside the gene matches: 7. The CDR3 sequence is CASSQGQGAVNEQFF. The CDR3 DNA reads TGTGCCAGCAGCCAGGGCCAGGGGGCGGTCAATGAGCAGTTCTTC.

V is TRBV18 and J is TRBJ2-5; 8 bases are a match to TRBD2. Per the germline V gene, CDR1 is KGHSH and CDR2 is LQKENI. J lost 6 bases, V lost 0 bases, and 9 bases had no gene match. This CDR3 region has 16 residues. CDR3 nucleotides: TGTGCCAGCTCACCACCTTGGCGGGGGGCCCAGAAGACCCAGTACTTC. Translating gives CASSPPWRGAQKTQYF.

The chain has TRBV7-2 and TRBJ2-4; 7 positions agree with TRBD1. In germline, CDR1 is SGHTA, CDR2 FQGNSA. Losses at the gene ends were 3 bases for V and 6 bases for J; bases not matched to a gene: 11. The CDR3 extends over 16 amino acids. CDR3 region: CASSFRNTGAPNIQYF. DNA for the CDR3: TGTGCCAGCAGCTTTAGGAACACAGGGGCCCCAAACATTCAGTACTTC.

This chain uses TRBV19 with TRBJ1-1, with D possibly matching TRBD1 (6 bases). Germline V CDR1 and CDR2: LNHDA, SQIVND (reference sequence). Between the trimmed V and J ends, which lost 8 bases and 3 bases, there was a span of 10 bases. The CDR3 runs to 12 residues. CDR3 residues: CASRGGDTEAFF. The CDR3 nucleotides read TGTGCCAGTCGCGGGGGCGACACTGAAGCTTTCTTT.

This sequence joins TRBV7-2 and TRBJ1-4, with D perhaps matching TRBD1 (5 bases). Germline V CDR1 and CDR2: SGHTA, FQGNSA. CDR3 size: 13 residues. V was pared by 4 bases and J by 8 bases, with 11 bases between. The CDR3 DNA follows: TGTGCCAGCAGCTCCCGTGGGGCCGAAAAACTGTTTTTT. This sequence encodes CASSSRGAEKLFF.

This chain connects TRBV12-5 to TRBJ2-3; 8 bases fit TRBD1. From germline, CDR1 is LGHNT and CDR2 FRNRAP. This CDR3 has 15 amino acids. V gave up 5 bases and J gave up 2 bases; unmatched junction bases: 6. CDR3 protein: CASGLGQALTDTQYF. The CDR3 DNA reads TGTGCTAGTGGTCTGGGACAGGCCCTCACAGATACGCAGTATTTT.

The chain's CDR3 is CASRSGGQTNEKLFF. CDR3 coding DNA: TGTGCCAGTAGGTCCGGAGGACAGACTAATGAAAAACTGTTTTTT. The V gene is TRBV19, the J gene TRBJ1-4; tentatively, D is TRBD1 (6 bases). The CDR3 totals 15 residues. Germline V gene lookup returns CDR1 LNHDA and CDR2 SQIVND (reference sequence). Trimming removed 6 bases from V and 2 bases from J, with 13 bases in between.